A single sample gave rise to the 12 T cell receptor beta chains below, sequenced in a study of cytomegalovirus exposure and HLA in healthy donors. The PCR contained 60 Vbeta and 13 Jbeta primers. Using immunoSEQ multiplex PCR, the repertoire was profiled, and TCRdb retains in-frame clones only, with some absent. This table has over 110,000 clones, about 84% appearing once. What was sequenced was PBMCs. The receptors originated from a woman under 30 in good health and CMV-seropositive.

The gene calls are TRBV5-1 and TRBJ2-5; 7 bases map to TRBD2. V was pared by 0 bases and J by 2 bases, with 7 bases of the junction left unmatched. The germline gives CDR1 SGHRS, CDR2 YFSETQ. The CDR3 consists of 16 residues. CDR3 nucleotide sequence: TGCGCCAGCAGCTTGGGGGCGCGGGGGACTCAAGAGACCCAGTACTTC. The encoded protein is CASSLGARGTQETQYF.

The chain has TRBV27 and TRBJ2-3, with D possibly being TRBD1 (6 bases). The germline V gene has CDR1 MNHEY and CDR2 SMNVEV (reference sequence). The CDR3 consists of 15 residues. V lost 2 bases, J lost 1 base, and 10 bases lay in between. The DNA of the CDR3 is TGTGCCAGCAGTTTAGAACAGGGTGGCACAGATACGCAGTATTTT. Its translation: CASSLEQGGTDTQYF.

This clone has more than one count but fewer than ten. The chain is built from TRBV27 and TRBJ2-2, with 12 bases fitting TRBD2. The germline gives CDR1 MNHEY, CDR2 SMNVEV (reference sequence). CDR3 length equals 16 residues. The V segment lost 0 bases and the J segment 5 bases; nucleotides outside the gene matches: 1. The CDR3 DNA follows: TGTGCCAGCAGTTTATCAGGGACTAGCGGGACCGGGGAGCTGTTTTTT. Translation gives CASSLSGTSGTGELFF.

The genes are TRBV7-9 and TRBJ1-5; tentative D call: TRBD1 (5 bases). The CDR3 sequence is 16 residues long. Per germline, CDR1 SEHNR and CDR2 FQNEAQ (reference sequence). The ends were cut back, 3 bases at V and 4 bases at J, with 16 bases in the middle. CDR3 DNA sequence: TGTGCCAGCAGCTTGGGCTCGGGACTTGGAAATCAGCCCCAGCATTTT. It translates to CASSLGSGLGNQPQHF.

This sequence joins TRBV6-1 and TRBJ2-6; D is perhaps TRBD2 (5 bases). The V gene's germline CDR1 is MNHNS and CDR2 SASEGT. V lost 11 bases, J lost 2 bases, and 13 bases lay in between. The CDR3 contains 14 residues. The chain's CDR3 is CAVGRVPGANVLTF. The CDR3 nucleotides read TGTGCCGTAGGGCGGGTCCCTGGGGCCAACGTCCTGACTTTC.

This clone appeared a few times. The chain uses TRBV19 and TRBJ1-5; a weak D match, TRBD1 (5 bases). V was clipped by 5 bases and J by 0 bases, with 11 bases between them. Germline V CDR1 and CDR2: LNHDA, SQIVND (reference sequence). This CDR3 spans 15 amino acids. CDR3 bases: TGTGCCAGTAGTCTACAGGTTTATAGCAATCAGCCCCAGCATTTT. This translates into CASSLQVYSNQPQHF.

This clone was picked up a small number of times. The rearrangement uses TRBV4-3 and TRBJ1-6, with 7 positions matching TRBD1. J lost 5 bases, V lost 3 bases, and 10 bases had no gene match. This CDR3 is built from 17 residues. The V gene's germline CDR1 is LGHNA and CDR2 YSLEER. The CDR3 DNA is TGCGCCAGCAGCCAGACCTCGGGACAGATAAATAATTCACCCCTCCACTTT. Translated, it gives CASSQTSGQINNSPLHF.

This clone was observed a single time. J is TRBJ2-5 and V is TRBV5-6; D perhaps matches TRBD2 (6 bases). Trimming cost V 4 bases and J 5 bases, with 15 bases left between them. Per the germline V gene, CDR1 is SGHDT and CDR2 is YYEEEE. The CDR3 contains 14 residues. The CDR3 nucleotides read TGTGCCAGCAGCCGCGGGACTCTAGCGGAGACCCAGTACTTC. Translated, it gives CASSRGTLAETQYF.

V is TRBV7-2 and J is TRBJ1-2; the match to TRBD1 covers 7 bases. The germline CDR1 and CDR2 sequences are SGHTA and FQGNSA. The CDR3 sequence is 16 residues long. The ends lost 5 bases at V and 4 bases at J; junction bases unmatched: 13. The CDR3 DNA sequence: TGTGCCAGCAGCCCGGGACAGACTCTCCCACTCTATGGCTACACCTTC. Its translation is CASSPGQTLPLYGYTF. Filled out from reference TRBV7-2 and TRBJ1-2, the complete variable domain reads GAGVSQSPSNKVTEKGKDVELRCDPISGHTALYWYRQSLGQGLEFLIYFQGNSAPDKSGLPSDRFSAERTGGSVSTLTIQRTQQEDSAVYLCASSPGQTLPLYGYTFGSGTRLTVV.

V gene TRBV5-1 combines with J gene TRBJ1-2; 8 nucleotides agree with TRBD1. V shed 1 base and J 12 bases; nucleotides not matched to a gene: 11. Germline assignment: CDR1 SGHRS and CDR2 YFSETQ. The CDR3 contains 14 residues. CDR3 region: CASSLSRQGTGDTF. The CDR3, as DNA: TGCGCCAGCAGCTTGTCGCGACAGGGGACTGGGGACACCTTC.

The chain joins TRBV5-5 to TRBJ1-5; no firm D call. Germline V gene sequence: CDR1 SGHKS, CDR2 YYEKEE (reference sequence). Deletions cut 2 bases from V and 0 bases from J, with 9 bases between. The CDR3 runs to 15 residues. CDR3 protein: CASSFDGNSNQPQHF. The CDR3 nucleotides are TGTGCCAGCAGCTTTGACGGGAATAGCAATCAGCCCCAGCATTTT.

The rearrangement links TRBV30 to TRBJ1-1; D is uncertain. Germline lookup yields CDR1 GTSNPN and CDR2 SVGIG (reference sequence). This CDR3 comprises 13 residues. Between the trimmed V and J ends, which lost 4 bases and 0 bases, there was a span of 9 bases. CDR3 in amino acids: CAWNREMNTEAFF. DNA of the CDR3: TGTGCCTGGAATCGGGAAATGAACACTGAAGCTTTCTTT.